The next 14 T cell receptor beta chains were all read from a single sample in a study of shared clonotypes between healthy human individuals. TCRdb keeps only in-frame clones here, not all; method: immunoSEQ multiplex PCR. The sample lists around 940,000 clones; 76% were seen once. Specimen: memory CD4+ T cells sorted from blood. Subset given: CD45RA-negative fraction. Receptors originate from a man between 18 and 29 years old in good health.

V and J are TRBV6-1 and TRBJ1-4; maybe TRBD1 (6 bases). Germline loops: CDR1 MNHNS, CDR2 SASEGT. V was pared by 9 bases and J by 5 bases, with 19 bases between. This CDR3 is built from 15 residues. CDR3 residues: CASRLQGPKNEKLFF. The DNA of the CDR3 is TGTGCCAGTAGGTTACAGGGACCTAAAAATGAAAAACTGTTTTTT.

DNA for the CDR3: TGTGCCAGCAGTAAAGCCAACTGGGGGGGAGGCTACACCTTC. Its protein is CASSKANWGGGYTF. V and J are TRBV27 and TRBJ1-2; TRBD1 might be the D (5 bases). This CDR3 spans 14 amino acids. The germline gives CDR1 MNHEY, CDR2 SMNVEV (reference sequence). V shed 5 bases and J shed 8 bases, with 18 bases lying between them.

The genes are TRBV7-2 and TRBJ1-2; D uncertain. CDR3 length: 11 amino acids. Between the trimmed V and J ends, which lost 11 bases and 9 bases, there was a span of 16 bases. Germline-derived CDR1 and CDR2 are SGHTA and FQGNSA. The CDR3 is CAGAKVGSYTF. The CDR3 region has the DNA TGTGCCGGAGCCAAAGTAGGAAGCTACACCTTC.

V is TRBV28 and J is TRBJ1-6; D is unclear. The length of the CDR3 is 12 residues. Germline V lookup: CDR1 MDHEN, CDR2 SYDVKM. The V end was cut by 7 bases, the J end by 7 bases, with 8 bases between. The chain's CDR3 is CASISRNSPLHF. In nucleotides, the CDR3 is TGTGCCAGCATCAGCAGGAATTCACCCCTCCACTTT. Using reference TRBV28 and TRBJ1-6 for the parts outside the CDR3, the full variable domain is DVKVTQSSRYLVKRTGEKVFLECVQDMDHENMFWYRQDPGLGLRLIYFSYDVKMKEKGDIPEGYSVSREKKERFSLILESASTNQTSMYLCASISRNSPLHFGNGTRLTVT.

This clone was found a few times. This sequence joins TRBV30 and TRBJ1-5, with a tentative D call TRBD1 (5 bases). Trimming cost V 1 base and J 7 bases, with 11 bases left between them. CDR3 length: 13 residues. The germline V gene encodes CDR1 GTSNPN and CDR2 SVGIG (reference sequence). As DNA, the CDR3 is TGTGCCTGGAGTGCGGCAGGGAACCAGCCCCAGCATTTT. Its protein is CAWSAAGNQPQHF.

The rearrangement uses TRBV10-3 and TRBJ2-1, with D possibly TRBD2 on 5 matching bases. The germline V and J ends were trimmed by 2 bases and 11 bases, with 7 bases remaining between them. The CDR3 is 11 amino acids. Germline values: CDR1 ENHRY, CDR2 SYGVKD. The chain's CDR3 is CAISEGSKQFF. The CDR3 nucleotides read TGTGCCATCAGTGAGGGGAGTAAGCAGTTCTTC.

The CDR3 sequence is CASSVEGGNTIYF. CDR3 nucleotides: TGTGCCAGCAGCGTAGAAGGAGGAAACACCATATATTTT. The chain links TRBV9 to TRBJ1-3; D remains unclear. This CDR3 is 13 amino acids long. Trimming left V 0 bases short and J 4 bases short, with 5 bases between. CDR1 is SGDLS and CDR2 is YYNGEE in the germline V gene.

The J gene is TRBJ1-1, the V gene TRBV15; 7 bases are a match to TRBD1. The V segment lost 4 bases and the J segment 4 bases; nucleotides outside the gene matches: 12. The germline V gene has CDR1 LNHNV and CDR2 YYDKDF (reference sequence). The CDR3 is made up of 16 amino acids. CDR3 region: CATSTRGRGHGTEAFF. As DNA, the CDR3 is TGTGCCACCAGCACACGCGGAAGGGGGCACGGCACTGAAGCTTTCTTT. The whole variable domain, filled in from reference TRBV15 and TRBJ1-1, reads DAMVIQNPRYQVTQFGKPVTLSCSQTLNHNVMYWYQQKSSQAPKLLFHYYDKDFNNEADTPDNFQSRRPNTSFCFLDIRSPGLGDTAMYLCATSTRGRGHGTEAFFGQGTRLTVV.

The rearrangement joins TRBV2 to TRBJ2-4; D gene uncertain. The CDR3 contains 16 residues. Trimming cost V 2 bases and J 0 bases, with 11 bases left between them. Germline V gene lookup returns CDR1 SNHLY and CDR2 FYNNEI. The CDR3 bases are TGTGCCAGCAGTGAACCTAGTCGACTAGCCAAAAACATTCAGTACTTC. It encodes CASSEPSRLAKNIQYF. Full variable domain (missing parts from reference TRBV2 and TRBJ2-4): EPEVTQTPSHQVTQMGQEVILRCVPISNHLYFYWYRQILGQKVEFLVSFYNNEISEKSEIFDDQFSVERPDGSNFTLKIRSTKLEDSAMYFCASSEPSRLAKNIQYFGAGTRLSVL.

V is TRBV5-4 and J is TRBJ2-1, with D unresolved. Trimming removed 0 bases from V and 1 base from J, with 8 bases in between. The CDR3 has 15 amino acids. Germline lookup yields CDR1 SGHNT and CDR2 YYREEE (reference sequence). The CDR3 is CASSLEDGSYNEQFF. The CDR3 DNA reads TGTGCCAGCAGCTTGGAGGATGGTTCCTACAATGAGCAGTTCTTC. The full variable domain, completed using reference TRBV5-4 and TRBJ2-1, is ETGVTQSPTHLIKTRGQQVTLRCSSQSGHNTVSWYQQALGQGPQFIFQYYREEENGRGNFPPRFSGLQFPNYSSELNVNALELDDSALYLCASSLEDGSYNEQFFGPGTRLTVL.

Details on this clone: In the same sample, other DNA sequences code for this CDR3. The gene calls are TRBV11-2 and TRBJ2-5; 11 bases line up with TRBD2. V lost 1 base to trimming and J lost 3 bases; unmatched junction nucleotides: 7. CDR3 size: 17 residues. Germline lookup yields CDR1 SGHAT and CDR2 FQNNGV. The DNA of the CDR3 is TGTGCCAGCAGCTTAGGGGCTAGCGGGGGGTCGAAAGAGACCCAGTACTTC. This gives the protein CASSLGASGGSKETQYF.

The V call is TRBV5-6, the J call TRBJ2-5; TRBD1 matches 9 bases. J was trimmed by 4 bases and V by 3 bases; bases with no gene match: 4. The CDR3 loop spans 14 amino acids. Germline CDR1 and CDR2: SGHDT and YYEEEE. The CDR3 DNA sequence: TGTGCCAGCAGCTCCCCGACAGGGGGAGAGACCCAGTACTTC. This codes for CASSSPTGGETQYF.

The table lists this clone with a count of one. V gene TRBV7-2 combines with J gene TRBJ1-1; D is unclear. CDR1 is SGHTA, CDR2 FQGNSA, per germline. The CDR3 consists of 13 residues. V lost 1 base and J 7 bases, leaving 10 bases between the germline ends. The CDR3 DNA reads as TGTGCCAGCAGCTTAGGAGGGTTTGATGAAGCTTTCTTT. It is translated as CASSLGGFDEAFF.

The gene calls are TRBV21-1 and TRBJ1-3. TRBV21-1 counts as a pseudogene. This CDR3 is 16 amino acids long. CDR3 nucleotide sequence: TGTGCCAGCAGCAATTTGTCCCGGCAGAGTGGAAACACCATATATTTT. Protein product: CASSNLSRQSGNTIYF.